This TCR beta chain came from a study of shared clonotypes between healthy human individuals. Study observations and caveats: The authors sampled blood alone, and tissue repertoires likely differ.

Regarding this clone: As yet, its antigen is unknown. An end of the junction does not agree with germline; a read error may underlie this.

Measured with immunoSEQ multiplex PCR; TCRdb has only the in-frame clones, and not every one. The table lists some 2 million clones, 95% of them singletons, with around 0.13% in the top ten. CDR3 length: 13 residues. Germline V gene data show CDR1 as MNHNY and CDR2 as SVGAGI (reference sequence). From CD4+ cells came CD45RA+ naive and CD45RA-negative memory subsets. Sequenced material: naive CD4+ T cells sorted from blood. Subset reported: CD45RA+ positively selected. This TCR was sampled from a man aged 18 to 29 in good health. V gene TRBV6-6 combines with J gene TRBJ1-5; D remains ambiguous. The CDR3 DNA follows: TGTGCCAGCAGCGGCCCTACGGCCCCAGCATTATTTTTT. It codes for CASSGPTAPALFF.